A single T cell receptor beta chain is shown here with its context. Its antigen is as yet unknown. From the 120-subject validation cohort, which was separate from the roughly 700-subject first cohort, the donors were drawn. This sample was included in a study of cytomegalovirus exposure and HLA in healthy donors. Broader study findings: The study designated about 160 TCR beta chains cytomegalovirus-associated. According to a subsequent analysis, TCR clusters from the first cohort were inclined to appear together in the 130 or so validation repertoires. According to reports, the classifier identified cytomegalovirus status with high specificity and sensitivity.

Measured with immunoSEQ multiplex PCR; TCRdb has only the in-frame clones, and not every one. The table includes about 63,000 clones, 70% to 90% detected once. The receptor comes from a woman aged 18-30 years in good health and CMV-seronegative. The sequenced material came from PBMCs.

CDR3 amino acids: CASSLSGTGTSYEQYF. The CDR3 nucleotides read TGTGCCAGCAGTTTATCTGGGACTGGGACCTCCTACGAGCAGTACTTC. The V and J genes are TRBV28 and TRBJ2-7; a weak D match, TRBD2 (6 bases). This CDR3 region has 16 residues. V gave up 1 base and J gave up 0 bases, with 13 bases separating them. CDR1 and CDR2 (germline): MDHEN, SYDVKM.